The rows below give T cell receptor beta chains drawn from one sample of a study of cytomegalovirus exposure and HLA in healthy donors. Measured with immunoSEQ multiplex PCR; TCRdb has only the in-frame clones, and not every one. The table has 95,000 to 150,000 clones, 60% to 85% seen once. The source material was PBMCs. The receptors originated from a man aged 50 to 59 in good health and CMV-seronegative. The CDR3 runs from the conserved cysteine through the conserved F or W. The D gene is left open where the match is weak. Clone size is shown for a subset of rows, as once, few, many or a class of expanded clone.

D: NA; size: NA; J: TRBJ2-2; V: TRBV6-5; DNA: TGTGCCAGCAGTTACGCTGGCGGGGGCGCCGGGGAGCTGTTTTTT; CDR3: CASSYAGGGAGELFF
D: NA; size: few; J: TRBJ1-1; V: TRBV7-8; DNA: TGTGCCAGCAGCTTAGGACAGAACACTGAAGCTTTCTTT; CDR3: CASSLGQNTEAFF
D: TRBD2; size: once; J: TRBJ2-2; V: TRBV11-3; DNA: TGTGCCAGCAGCTGGGGGGGTTCGGACACCGGGGAGCTGTTTTTT; CDR3: CASSWGGSDTGELFF
D: TRBD1; size: NA; J: TRBJ1-1; V: TRBV28; DNA: TGTGCCAGCAGTTCACAGGGGGCGGTCACTGAAGCTTTCTTT; CDR3: CASSSQGAVTEAFF
D: NA; size: NA; J: TRBJ1-4; V: TRBV15; DNA: TGTGCCACCAGCAGTGCCCAGGTTGAAAAACTGTTTTTT; CDR3: CATSSAQVEKLFF
D: TRBD1; size: NA; J: TRBJ1-5; V: TRBV9; DNA: TGTGCCAGCAGCGTAGGGGGACAGGGATCGGCGGAGCCCCAGCATTTT; CDR3: CASSVGGQGSAEPQHF
D: NA; size: NA; J: TRBJ1-1; V: TRBV7-6; DNA: TGTGCCAGCAGTTCAATAGAGAACACTGAAGCTTTCTTT; CDR3: CASSSIENTEAFF
D: NA; size: NA; J: TRBJ2-2; V: TRBV10-1; DNA: TGCGCCAGCAGTGATACAGGCGCGAACACCGGGGAGCTGTTTTTT; CDR3: CASSDTGANTGELFF
D: NA; size: NA; J: TRBJ2-5; V: TRBV28; DNA: TGTGCCAGCAGCGACCCACAGGGCGGCGGGGAGACCCAGTACTTC; CDR3: CASSDPQGGGETQYF
D: NA; size: NA; J: TRBJ1-1; V: TRBV30; DNA: TGTGCCTGGGGGGAGCTGAACACTGAAGCTTTCTTT; CDR3: CAWGELNTEAFF
D: NA; size: NA; J: TRBJ2-5; V: TRBV5-1; DNA: TGCGCCAGCGCGGCGGGGGCACAAGAGACCCAGTACTTC; CDR3: CASAAGAQETQYF
D: TRBD1; size: few; J: TRBJ2-5; V: TRBV7-7; DNA: TGTGCCAGCAGCCCCGAGGGAGACAGGGTGGGCGAGACCCAGTACTTC; CDR3: CASSPEGDRVGETQYF
D: TRBD1; size: NA; J: TRBJ1-1; V: TRBV6-6; DNA: TGTGCCAGCAGTTACTCGACGGCGACAGGGGGCCAAGCTTTCTTT; CDR3: CASSYSTATGGQAFF
D: NA; size: once; J: TRBJ1-1; V: TRBV18; DNA: TGTGCCAGCTCCCAGGCGACCAACCTGAACACTGAAGCTTTCTTT; CDR3: CASSQATNLNTEAFF
D: NA; size: NA; J: TRBJ2-3; V: TRBV7-2; DNA: TGTGCCAGCAGCTTGGGGCGGGGTACGGATACGCAGTATTTT; CDR3: CASSLGRGTDTQYF
D: NA; size: NA; J: TRBJ1-2; V: TRBV7-6; DNA: TGTGCCAGCAGCCCCGGACAGAGAGGCTATGGCTACACCTTC; CDR3: CASSPGQRGYGYTF
D: TRBD2; size: NA; J: TRBJ2-1; V: TRBV5-4; DNA: TGTGCCAGCAGCTCTCGACTAGCGGGGGGTCTCGATGAGCAGTTCTTC; CDR3: CASSSRLAGGLDEQFF
D: NA; size: NA; J: TRBJ1-6; V: TRBV20-1; DNA: TGCAGTGCCGTTCCGGGTTCACCCCTCCACTTT; CDR3: CSAVPGSPLHF
D: TRBD1; size: NA; J: TRBJ1-2; V: TRBV7-2; DNA: TGTGCCAGCAGCGTCCGGGGACAGGGTAACGGCTACACCTTC; CDR3: CASSVRGQGNGYTF
D: NA; size: NA; J: TRBJ1-5; V: TRBV4-3; DNA: TGCGCCAGCAGCCAAGATCTAGAGAGCAATCAGCCCCAGCATTTT; CDR3: CASSQDLESNQPQHF
D: NA; size: once; J: TRBJ1-1; V: TRBV28; DNA: TGTGCCAGCACCCTTAGTGCACCTAACACTGAAGCTTTCTTT; CDR3: CASTLSAPNTEAFF
D: TRBD1; size: NA; J: TRBJ1-5; V: TRBV19; DNA: TGTGCCAGTACCGGGACAGGGCTTGATCAGCCCCAGCATTTT; CDR3: CASTGTGLDQPQHF
D: TRBD1; size: NA; J: TRBJ1-1; V: TRBV5-4; DNA: TGTGCCAGCAGCTTCGGACAGGGGGCAGGCACTGAAGCTTTCTTT; CDR3: CASSFGQGAGTEAFF
D: NA; size: NA; J: TRBJ1-1; V: TRBV5-1; DNA: TGCGCCAGCAGCGATGGAACAGGGAGGAACACTGAAGCTTTCTTT; CDR3: CASSDGTGRNTEAFF
D: NA; size: NA; J: TRBJ1-4; V: TRBV28; DNA: TGTGCCAGCAGTTTAGCCAGGGCTCGAAAACTGTTTTTT; CDR3: CASSLARARKLFF
D: NA; size: NA; J: TRBJ1-1; V: TRBV19; DNA: TGTGCCAGTAGGATTCTTCTTCAGGGGCTGAACACTGAAGCTTTCTTT; CDR3: CASRILLQGLNTEAFF
D: NA; size: few; J: TRBJ2-2; V: TRBV5-6; DNA: TGTGCCAGCAGCTTCGGGGGACGGGGCACCGGGGAGCTGTTTTTT; CDR3: CASSFGGRGTGELFF
D: NA; size: NA; J: TRBJ2-3; V: TRBV18; DNA: TGTGCCAGCTCACCACAGACACTCACAGATACGCAGTATTTT; CDR3: CASSPQTLTDTQYF
D: NA; size: NA; J: TRBJ2-3; V: TRBV7-3; DNA: TGTGCCAGCAGCATTCGCGGGGGACACACAGATACGCAGTATTTT; CDR3: CASSIRGGHTDTQYF
D: NA; size: NA; J: TRBJ1-4; V: TRBV19; DNA: TGTGCCAGTCAAAAGGGCGAAAGGGGGACTAATGAAAAACTGTTTTTT; CDR3: CASQKGERGTNEKLFF
D: TRBD1; size: once; J: TRBJ2-7; V: TRBV18; DNA: TGTGCCAGCTCGTACAGGGGTTCCGAGCAGTACTTC; CDR3: CASSYRGSEQYF
D: TRBD1; size: NA; J: TRBJ1-4; V: TRBV4-2; DNA: TGTGCCAGCAGCCAAGACTGGGACAGTAATGAAAAACTGTTTTTT; CDR3: CASSQDWDSNEKLFF
D: TRBD1; size: NA; J: TRBJ1-2; V: TRBV7-6; DNA: TGTGCCAGCAGCCCCGACAGGGTTAACTATGGCTACACCTTC; CDR3: CASSPDRVNYGYTF
D: NA; size: NA; J: TRBJ1-5; V: TRBV5-1; DNA: TGCGCCAGCAGCTTGGGGGCAGCTACTAGCAATCAGCCCCAGCATTTT; CDR3: CASSLGAATSNQPQHF
D: NA; size: NA; J: TRBJ1-5; V: TRBV7-8; DNA: TGTGCCAGCAGCAAAACACAGGGTATTGGACAGCCCCAGCATTTT; CDR3: CASSKTQGIGQPQHF
D: NA; size: once; J: TRBJ1-1; V: TRBV21-1; DNA: TGTGCCAGCAGCAAAAAAGCGGCGAACACTGAAGCTTTCTTT; CDR3: CASSKKAANTEAFF
D: TRBD2; size: NA; J: TRBJ2-5; V: TRBV19; DNA: TGTGCCAGTAGTCTAACCGGGACTAGCGGGGGCCAAGAGACCCAGTACTTC; CDR3: CASSLTGTSGGQETQYF
D: TRBD1; size: NA; J: TRBJ2-1; V: TRBV19; DNA: TGTGCCAGTAATCCACAGGGGGCCTACAATGAGCAGTTCTTC; CDR3: CASNPQGAYNEQFF
D: TRBD2; size: once; J: TRBJ2-7; V: TRBV9; DNA: TGTGCCAGCAGCCCGAGACTAGCGGGTTACGAGCAGTACTTC; CDR3: CASSPRLAGYEQYF
D: NA; size: NA; J: TRBJ1-3; V: TRBV9; DNA: TGTGCCAGCAGCTTGCAGGGTGCTGGAAACACCATATATTTT; CDR3: CASSLQGAGNTIYF
D: NA; size: NA; J: TRBJ2-3; V: TRBV15; DNA: TGTGCCACCAGCAGAGATCCGGGGGCAGATACGCAGTATTTT; CDR3: CATSRDPGADTQYF
D: NA; size: NA; J: TRBJ1-6; V: TRBV7-2; DNA: TGTGCCAGCAGCTTACCAGTTTGGGGAGCGGACTCACCCCTCCACTTT; CDR3: CASSLPVWGADSPLHF
D: TRBD1; size: few; J: TRBJ2-7; V: TRBV11-2; DNA: TGTGCCAGCAGCTTTGACAGGGGCTCCTACGAGCAGTACTTC; CDR3: CASSFDRGSYEQYF
D: NA; size: NA; J: TRBJ1-1; V: TRBV25-1; DNA: TGTGCCAGCAGTACAGTACAGAATCCCACTGAAGCTTTCTTT; CDR3: CASSTVQNPTEAFF
D: NA; size: NA; J: TRBJ1-2; V: TRBV7-2; DNA: TGTGCCAGCAGCTCCACCGCCGGGGGCTACACCTTC; CDR3: CASSSTAGGYTF
D: TRBD2; size: NA; J: TRBJ2-5; V: TRBV7-9; DNA: TGTGCCAGCAGCTTAGGCGGGGGGTACCAAGAGACCCAGTACTTC; CDR3: CASSLGGGYQETQYF
D: NA; size: NA; J: TRBJ1-3; V: TRBV5-1; DNA: TGCGCCAGCAAATTGGATAGCCCCCAGAACACCATATATTTT; CDR3: CASKLDSPQNTIYF
D: NA; size: few; J: TRBJ2-7; V: TRBV2; DNA: TGTGCCAGCAGTTTCGTGGCCGAGCAGTACTTC; CDR3: CASSFVAEQYF
D: NA; size: NA; J: TRBJ2-5; V: TRBV27; DNA: TGTGCCAGCAGTGCCTACCACCGGGGTGGAAAAGAGACCCAGTACTTC; CDR3: CASSAYHRGGKETQYF
D: TRBD2; size: NA; J: TRBJ2-1; V: TRBV6-6; DNA: TGTGCCAGCAGTGGAGGGGTCGGACTAGCCTACAATGAGCAGTTCTTC; CDR3: CASSGGVGLAYNEQFF
D: NA; size: many; J: TRBJ2-7; V: TRBV7-2; DNA: TGTGCCGGAGGGAAGACAGGGAACGGGGAGCAGTACTTC; CDR3: CAGGKTGNGEQYF
D: TRBD1; size: NA; J: TRBJ1-3; V: TRBV2; DNA: TGTGCCAGCAGCCATCCGGAGGGGGCTACGGCCGACACCATATATTTT; CDR3: CASSHPEGATADTIYF
D: TRBD1; size: NA; J: TRBJ2-5; V: TRBV4-1; DNA: TGCGCCAGCAGCCAGGCGGACAGGAGGACCGAGACCCAGTACTTC; CDR3: CASSQADRRTETQYF
D: NA; size: NA; J: TRBJ2-5; V: TRBV19; DNA: TGTGCCAGTAGTATAGATCTCAGTTCAGGGGGGGAGACCCAGTACTTC; CDR3: CASSIDLSSGGETQYF
D: TRBD2; size: NA; J: TRBJ2-5; V: TRBV4-2; DNA: TGTGCCAGCAGCCAGGCTAGCGGGGGCATAACCCAAGAGACCCAGTACTTC; CDR3: CASSQASGGITQETQYF
D: TRBD1; size: NA; J: TRBJ1-4; V: TRBV9; DNA: TGTGCCAGCAGCGATGGGACAGAAAATGAAAAACTGTTTTTT; CDR3: CASSDGTENEKLFF
D: NA; size: NA; J: TRBJ2-5; V: TRBV9; DNA: TGTGCCAGCAGCGTAGATACAGGAGAAGAGACCCAGTACTTC; CDR3: CASSVDTGEETQYF
D: TRBD1; size: NA; J: TRBJ1-5; V: TRBV4-2; DNA: TGTGCCAGCCCTCCCCTTGGACAGGGCAATCAGCCCCAGCATTTT; CDR3: CASPPLGQGNQPQHF
D: NA; size: NA; J: TRBJ1-1; V: TRBV7-9; DNA: TGTGCCAGCAGCTCTCGGGGATCTGAAGCTTTCTTT; CDR3: CASSSRGSEAFF